Listed below are T cell receptor beta chains from one sample, sequenced in a study of control samples from healthy donors and cancer patients. TCRdb's copy holds only in-frame clones and misses some; the assay was immunoSEQ multiplex PCR. The sample consists of fewer than 70,000 clones, around 94% of them appearing once. The sample taken for sequencing was blood. These receptors originate from a man aged 25 to 40 in good health. CDR3s include the opening cysteine and the closing phenylalanine or tryptophan. Fields, in order: D gene, clone size, J gene, V gene, CDR3 DNA, CDR3 protein. D genes are given only for firm matches. Expanded clones are given a class, and other clones once, few, many or no size at all.

TRBD1 NA TRBJ1-3 TRBV11-2 TGTGCCAGCAGCTTAGCTCCGGGACAGGGGACTGGAAACACCATATATTTT CASSLAPGQGTGNTIYF
NA NA TRBJ1-5 TRBV7-2 TGTGCCAGCAGCCCGAGGGTTGATCAGCCCCAGCATTTT CASSPRVDQPQHF
TRBD2 NA TRBJ2-1 TRBV29-1 TGCAGCGTTCAAGATTTCCTAGCGGGAGGATCCTACAATGAGCAGTTCTTC CSVQDFLAGGSYNEQFF
TRBD1 NA TRBJ1-4 TRBV28 TGTGCCAGCCGAGACAGGGGTGCAGCTAATGAAAAACTGTTTTTT CASRDRGAANEKLFF
NA NA TRBJ1-1 TRBV18 TGTGCCAGCTCAACCGACGGGGGGCTCACTGAAGCTTTCTTT CASSTDGGLTEAFF
TRBD1 NA TRBJ2-7 TRBV28 TGTGCCAGCAGTCCCCCATACAGGGGATTCTCCTACGAGCAGTACTTC CASSPPYRGFSYEQYF
NA NA TRBJ1-1 TRBV5-1 TGCGCCAGCAGCTTGGGGGACAACGACTTGCGCGAAGCTTTCTTT CASSLGDNDLREAFF
TRBD1 NA TRBJ1-4 TRBV4-3 TGCGCCAGCAGCCAAGAGAGGACAGGGGCTAATGAAAAACTGTTTTTT CASSQERTGANEKLFF
NA NA TRBJ1-5 TRBV19 TGTGCCAGTAGTATAGGACGGTCTAGCAATCAGCCCCAGCATTTT CASSIGRSSNQPQHF
TRBD2 NA TRBJ2-1 TRBV6-1 TGTGCCAGCACTGAAGCGGGGGGGCGGTCCAATGAGCAGTTCTTC CASTEAGGRSNEQFF
NA NA TRBJ1-1 TRBV7-9 TGTGCCAGCAGCTTTGGGTGGGGGGGAGACACTGAAGCTTTCTTT CASSFGWGGDTEAFF
NA NA TRBJ2-3 TRBV7-2 TGTGCCAGCAGCAAGGGGGTTCGAGGGAGTGGCACAGATACGCAGTATTTT CASSKGVRGSGTDTQYF
NA NA TRBJ2-7 TRBV27 TGTGCCAGCAGTTTTGACGCTACCGACTACGAGCAGTACTTC CASSFDATDYEQYF
TRBD1 NA TRBJ2-7 TRBV7-2 TGTGCCAGCAGCGATCCCGGGACAGGGTACTACGAGCAGTACTTC CASSDPGTGYYEQYF
TRBD1 NA TRBJ1-4 TRBV5-5 TGTGCCAGCAGCGGTCCGGGACAGACTAATGAAAAACTGTTTTTT CASSGPGQTNEKLFF
NA NA TRBJ2-1 TRBV24-1 TGTGCCACCAGTGATTGGACAAATGAGCAGTTCTTC CATSDWTNEQFF
NA NA TRBJ1-2 TRBV5-1 TGCGCCAGCAGCTTGGGGGGAGAGAGTTACTATGGCTACACCTTC CASSLGGESYYGYTF
TRBD2 NA TRBJ2-2 TRBV24-1 TGTGCCACCAGTGATTCGGTACTAGCGGGAGATCACACCGGGGAGCTGTTTTTT CATSDSVLAGDHTGELFF
TRBD2 NA TRBJ2-1 TRBV6-5 TGTGCCAGCAGTCCACCGGGACTAGCTTCCGTGCGGTTCTTC CASSPPGLASVRFF
TRBD1 few TRBJ1-1 TRBV7-8 TGTGCCAGCAGCGCAGTGGACAGGGCGTCCACTGAAGCTTTCTTT CASSAVDRASTEAFF
NA NA TRBJ2-7 TRBV7-9 TGTGCCAGCAGCTTAGACCGGCTAGGGGGCTACGAGCAGTACTTC CASSLDRLGGYEQYF
NA NA TRBJ2-3 TRBV18 TGTGCCAGCTCACTGTCCTCGGGGGATACGCAGTATTTT CASSLSSGDTQYF
TRBD1 once TRBJ1-2 TRBV9 TGTGCCAGCAGTGGCACAGGGACAGCTAACTATGGCTACACCTTC CASSGTGTANYGYTF
NA NA TRBJ2-2 TRBV12-3/TRBV12-4 TGTGCCAGCACCCGCCCAGGGGAGCTGTTTTTT CASTRPGELFF
NA NA TRBJ1-2 TRBV7-8 TGTGCCAGCAGACGAGGGGGTGGCTACACCTTC CASRRGGGYTF
NA once TRBJ2-3 TRBV5-1 TGCGCCAGCAGCCTCTGGACCGATTTCACAGATACGCAGTATTTT CASSLWTDFTDTQYF
TRBD1 NA TRBJ1-2 TRBV7-2 TGTGCCAGCAGCTTGGATCCGGGACAGGGGCGTTACTATGGCTACACCTTC CASSLDPGQGRYYGYTF
NA NA TRBJ1-2 TRBV5-5 TGTGCCAGCAGCTTGGATGCTTTGAGGGACTCTTATGGCTACACCTTC CASSLDALRDSYGYTF
NA NA TRBJ1-6 TRBV7-3 TGTGCCAGCAGCTTAGGTCCAGGGGAAGGAGGGTCACCCCTCCACTTT CASSLGPGEGGSPLHF
NA NA TRBJ2-5 TRBV6-5 TGTGCCACCGGTCCCTTTGGGCGACAAGAGACCCAGTACTTC CATGPFGRQETQYF
NA NA TRBJ1-1 TRBV7-9 TGTGCCAGCAGCATGACAGGAAACACTGAAGCTTTCTTT CASSMTGNTEAFF
NA NA TRBJ1-1 TRBV27 TGTGCCAGCAGTTTACCGGGTACTGAAGCTTTCTTT CASSLPGTEAFF
TRBD1 NA TRBJ2-1 TRBV27 TGTGCCACCCAAAGCGGACCGGGACAGGGGAACAATGAGCAGTTCTTC CATQSGPGQGNNEQFF
NA NA TRBJ2-5 TRBV4-2 TGTGCCAGCAGCTTCCCGGGGGCGGGAGAGACCCAGTACTTC CASSFPGAGETQYF
TRBD1 NA TRBJ2-4 TRBV5-4 TGTGCCAGCAGCGCCGGGGACAGGGGTCCCAAAAACATTCAGTACTTC CASSAGDRGPKNIQYF
TRBD2 once TRBJ2-3 TRBV20-1 TGCAGTGCTAGTCGACTAGCCCAGTACGGAAAGGGGACTAGCACAGATACGCAGTATTTT CSASRLAQYGKGTSTDTQYF